This is a list of T cell receptor beta chains from one sample in a study of tissue T cells after allogeneic stem cell transplantation. TCRdb's copy holds only in-frame clones and misses some; the assay was immunoSEQ multiplex PCR. The sample carries 25,000 to 30,000 clones, over 75% recorded once. Sequences were derived from blood, sampled before transplantation. These receptors all stem from a woman aged 18 to 55 who later had graft-versus-host disease after an allogeneic stem cell transplant. Both conserved end residues are part of each CDR3. The D gene is left open where the match is weak. Part of the rows lack a size; the others show once, few, many or a class for expanded clones.

D gene: NA; J gene: TRBJ2-7; V gene: TRBV28; CDR3 length: 12; clone size: NA; CDR3 DNA: TGTGCCAGCAGTTTAAATTCGTACGAGCAGTACTTC; CDR3 protein: CASSLNSYEQYF
D gene: NA; J gene: TRBJ1-5; V gene: TRBV18; CDR3 length: 15; clone size: NA; CDR3 DNA: TGTGCCAGCTCACCATCAGGTTATAGCAATCAGCCCCAGCATTTT; CDR3 protein: CASSPSGYSNQPQHF
D gene: NA; J gene: TRBJ1-5; V gene: TRBV28; CDR3 length: 12; clone size: NA; CDR3 DNA: TGTGCCAGCGTAGGAGTCAGGCAGCCCCAGCATTTT; CDR3 protein: CASVGVRQPQHF
D gene: NA; J gene: TRBJ1-2; V gene: TRBV5-4; CDR3 length: 14; clone size: NA; CDR3 DNA: TGTGCCAGCAGCTTCCAAGGGGGTAACTATGGCTACACCTTC; CDR3 protein: CASSFQGGNYGYTF
D gene: NA; J gene: TRBJ2-7; V gene: TRBV27; CDR3 length: 12; clone size: NA; CDR3 DNA: TGTGCCAGCAGTTTCGAGCCCTACGAGCAGTACTTC; CDR3 protein: CASSFEPYEQYF
D gene: NA; J gene: TRBJ1-3; V gene: TRBV4-3; CDR3 length: 15; clone size: NA; CDR3 DNA: TGCGCCAGCAGCCAGGATGACAGTAGAGGAAACACCATATATTTT; CDR3 protein: CASSQDDSRGNTIYF
D gene: NA; J gene: TRBJ2-7; V gene: TRBV10-3; CDR3 length: 17; clone size: NA; CDR3 DNA: TGTGCCATCAGTGAGTCATTAGTGGGGCAAAGCTCCTACGAGCAGTACTTC; CDR3 protein: CAISESLVGQSSYEQYF
D gene: TRBD1; J gene: TRBJ1-1; V gene: TRBV5-4; CDR3 length: 15; clone size: NA; CDR3 DNA: TGTGCCAGCAGCGACACAGGGGGTGTGAGCACTGAAGCTTTCTTT; CDR3 protein: CASSDTGGVSTEAFF
D gene: NA; J gene: TRBJ1-2; V gene: TRBV5-6; CDR3 length: 15; clone size: few; CDR3 DNA: TGTGCCAGCACCCCTCCGGGGGGGGTTGGGTATGGCTACACCTTC; CDR3 protein: CASTPPGGVGYGYTF
D gene: TRBD2; J gene: TRBJ2-7; V gene: TRBV15; CDR3 length: 16; clone size: NA; CDR3 DNA: TGTGCCACCAGCAGGCCCGGGGCTAGCGGGAGGGACGAGCAGTACTTC; CDR3 protein: CATSRPGASGRDEQYF
D gene: NA; J gene: TRBJ2-7; V gene: TRBV7-6; CDR3 length: 13; clone size: NA; CDR3 DNA: TGTGCCAGCAGTCCGGGACCGAATTACGAGCAGTACTTC; CDR3 protein: CASSPGPNYEQYF
D gene: NA; J gene: TRBJ1-2; V gene: TRBV21-1; CDR3 length: 16; clone size: NA; CDR3 DNA: TGTGCCAGCAGCAAAAATGGGGACAGCCAGTACTATGGCTACACCTTC; CDR3 protein: CASSKNGDSQYYGYTF
D gene: TRBD2; J gene: TRBJ2-7; V gene: TRBV10-3; CDR3 length: 16; clone size: few; CDR3 DNA: TGTGCCATCAGTGAGGGAACTAGCGGGACCCTCTACGAGCAGTACTTC; CDR3 protein: CAISEGTSGTLYEQYF
D gene: TRBD1; J gene: TRBJ1-1; V gene: TRBV29-1; CDR3 length: 12; clone size: NA; CDR3 DNA: TGCAGCGTTGGACAGGGAAACACTGAAGCTTTCTTT; CDR3 protein: CSVGQGNTEAFF
D gene: TRBD2; J gene: TRBJ2-7; V gene: TRBV7-2; CDR3 length: 13; clone size: NA; CDR3 DNA: TGTGCCAGCACCGTAGCGGGGGGTTACGAGCAGTACTTC; CDR3 protein: CASTVAGGYEQYF
D gene: TRBD2; J gene: TRBJ2-2; V gene: TRBV19; CDR3 length: 16; clone size: NA; CDR3 DNA: TGTGCCAGTAGTATCGTAGCGGGGGGACCCACCGGGGAGCTGTTTTTT; CDR3 protein: CASSIVAGGPTGELFF
D gene: NA; J gene: TRBJ1-5; V gene: TRBV7-9; CDR3 length: 13; clone size: NA; CDR3 DNA: TGTGCCAGCAGCTTGACGGACAATCAGCCCCAGCATTTT; CDR3 protein: CASSLTDNQPQHF
D gene: NA; J gene: TRBJ1-1; V gene: TRBV7-9; CDR3 length: 13; clone size: NA; CDR3 DNA: TGTGCCAGCAGCTTAGGCCAGAACACTGAAGCTTTCTTT; CDR3 protein: CASSLGQNTEAFF
D gene: NA; J gene: TRBJ1-1; V gene: TRBV30; CDR3 length: 12; clone size: NA; CDR3 DNA: TGTGCCTCCCTTCGGACGAACACTGAAGCTTTCTTT; CDR3 protein: CASLRTNTEAFF
D gene: TRBD2; J gene: TRBJ2-5; V gene: TRBV5-6; CDR3 length: 12; clone size: NA; CDR3 DNA: TGTGCCAGCAGCCTAGCGGGGGAGACCCAGTACTTC; CDR3 protein: CASSLAGETQYF
D gene: NA; J gene: TRBJ2-3; V gene: TRBV7-9; CDR3 length: 12; clone size: once; CDR3 DNA: TGTGCCAGCAGCTTAGGGAAAGATACGCAGTATTTT; CDR3 protein: CASSLGKDTQYF
D gene: NA; J gene: TRBJ1-1; V gene: TRBV2; CDR3 length: 13; clone size: NA; CDR3 DNA: TGTGCCAGCAGTGGCCGGGGCAACACTGAAGCTTTCTTT; CDR3 protein: CASSGRGNTEAFF
D gene: NA; J gene: TRBJ2-6; V gene: TRBV11-2; CDR3 length: 16; clone size: NA; CDR3 DNA: TGTGCCAGCAGCTTAGATTTGACAGCTGGGGCCAACGTCCTGACTTTC; CDR3 protein: CASSLDLTAGANVLTF
D gene: NA; J gene: TRBJ2-6; V gene: TRBV4-3; CDR3 length: 16; clone size: NA; CDR3 DNA: TGCGCCAGCAGCCTAGGGTTCGTTGCTGGGGCCAACGTCCTGACTTTC; CDR3 protein: CASSLGFVAGANVLTF
D gene: NA; J gene: TRBJ2-1; V gene: TRBV12-3/TRBV12-4; CDR3 length: 13; clone size: NA; CDR3 DNA: TGTGCCAGCACAGGTAGCTCCTACAATGAGCAGTTCTTC; CDR3 protein: CASTGSSYNEQFF